This T cell receptor (beta chain) was retrieved from a study of blood T cell repertoires in COVID-19. Study overall: Italy, Spain and the United States were the sources of the convalescent and acute COVID-19 samples. Sample material is recorded as cDNA or gDNA derived from T cells, B-cell-depleted T cells, or PBMCs.

Participants reported their clinical history, and cohort assignment relied on those reports. Cohort 3 recovery required two negative PCRs, clearance, or symptom resolution. This CDR3 spans 12 amino acids. In germline, CDR1 is SGHTA, CDR2 FQGTGA. Trimming removed 2 bases at V and 9 bases at J, with 9 bases between. Some clones are missing from TCRdb's copy, which holds only in-frame ones; the method was immunoSEQ multiplex PCR. Of approximately 200,000 clones in the sample, more than 70% are singletons; the top ten hold more than 7.5%. The chain recombines TRBV7-3 with TRBJ2-3; weak D call: TRBD2 (5 bases). What was sequenced was PBMCs or T cells enriched from blood (not recorded which). The clonotype originates from a woman in her thirties who had recovered from COVID-19. The CDR3 loop reads CASSLDPGTQYF. For the CDR3, the DNA is TGTGCCAGCAGCTTAGACCCGGGGACGCAGTATTTT.